This T cell receptor beta chain was sequenced in a study of CXCR3-negative and CXCR3-positive naive CD8 T cells. Across the study: For each library, about 1.5 +/- 0.3 million TRB reads were obtained, some 130 million in total.

General observations from the study: Naive CXCR3-negative and CXCR3-positive cells had similar TRBV-TRBJ usage; memory differed. Relative to CXCR3-negative naive cells, CXCR3-positive naive cells had more hydrophobic TRB CDR3s.

Carrying UMI labels, the TRB cDNA libraries were prepared through 5' RACE. TCRdb reanalyzed the 5' RACE reads, giving one entry per CDR3 protein sequence and no DNA. The data include over 70,000 distinct CDR3 sequences; the top ten clones carry 0.5% to 0.55%. Naive CD8+ T cells carried a CD45RO-CCR7+CD27+CD95- phenotype. The CDR3 has 14 residues. Germline V gene data show CDR1 as DFQATT and CDR2 as SNEGSKA (reference sequence). To note about this clonotype: Its antigen is not known.

Sequencing was performed on naive CXCR3+ CD8+ T cells from blood. The subset was: CD45RO-CCR7+CD27+CD95- naive CD8+ T cells expressing CXCR3 (TNR3+). The rearrangement uses TRBV20-1 and TRBJ2-1; the TRBD1 assignment by TCRdb is unverifiable without DNA. The receptor comes from a human donor in good health. Some clones in this sample may be carry-over from other donors' samples. CDR3 protein: CSARGGTSYNEQFF.